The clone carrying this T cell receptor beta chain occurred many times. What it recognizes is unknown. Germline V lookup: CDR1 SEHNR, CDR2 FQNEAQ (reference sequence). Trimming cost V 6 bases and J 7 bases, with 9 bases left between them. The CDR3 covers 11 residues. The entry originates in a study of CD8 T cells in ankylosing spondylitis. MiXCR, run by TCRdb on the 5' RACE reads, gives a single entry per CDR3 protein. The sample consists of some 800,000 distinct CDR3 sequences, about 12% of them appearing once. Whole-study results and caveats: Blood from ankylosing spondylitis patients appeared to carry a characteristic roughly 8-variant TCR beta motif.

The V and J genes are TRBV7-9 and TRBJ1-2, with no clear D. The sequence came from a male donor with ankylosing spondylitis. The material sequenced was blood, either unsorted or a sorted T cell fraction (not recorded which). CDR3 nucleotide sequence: TGTGCCAGCAGTCCGGGGAGTGGCTACACCTTC. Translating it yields CASSPGSGYTF.